A selection of T cell receptor beta chains follows, all from one sample in a study of vaccination and CD4 T cells after COVID-19. These TCRs are of unknown antigen specificity. TCRdb re-derived calls from the PCR reads in MiXCR, one entry per CDR3 protein. The sample shows 5,000 to 6,500 distinct CDR3 sequences, about 32% of them seen only once. The input for sequencing was CD4+ T cells from blood, cultured in vitro, taken after SARS-CoV-2 vaccination. The receptors stem from a human donor who had recovered from COVID-19. Each CDR3 is given with its conserved first and last residue. Fields, in order: D gene, V gene, clone size, J gene, CDR3 DNA, CDR3 protein. D genes are given only for firm matches. Part of the rows lack a size; the others show once, few, many or a class for expanded clones.

NA	TRBV27	medium-sized	TRBJ1-6	TGTGCCAGCAGTTTAAGGGGCCCCTATAATTCACCCCTCCACTTT	CASSLRGPYNSPLHF
NA	TRBV27	NA	TRBJ2-7	TGTGCCAGCAGATCGGGGGTGCAGGGTTACGAGCAGTACTTC	CASRSGVQGYEQYF
TRBD1	TRBV6-1	few	TRBJ2-7	TGTGCCATAGGGACAGGGGTGGGCGAGCAGTACTTC	CAIGTGVGEQYF
NA	TRBV19	medium-sized	TRBJ1-2	TGTGCCAGTAGTATCACTACATCGGCCCCTGGCTACACCTTC	CASSITTSAPGYTF
TRBD2	TRBV20-1	NA	TRBJ2-7	TGCAGTGCTAGAGATCTAGCGGGGGGCTACGAGCAGTACTTC	CSARDLAGGYEQYF
NA	TRBV6-5	few	TRBJ2-7	TGTGCCAGCAGTTCCCGGACAGGAGGGGACTACGAGCAGTACTTC	CASSSRTGGDYEQYF
NA	TRBV7-8	NA	TRBJ2-7	TGTGCCAGCAGCTTAGCGCGGGCTGGCGAGCAGTACTTC	CASSLARAGEQYF
TRBD2	TRBV20-1	NA	TRBJ2-1	TGCAGTGCTAGCGGGACTAGCGGGACGGTTTACAATGAGCAGTTCTTC	CSASGTSGTVYNEQFF
NA	TRBV6-5	few	TRBJ1-2	TGTGCCAGCAGTTATTCCGGACTCCAGACTAACTATGGCTACACCTTC	CASSYSGLQTNYGYTF
NA	TRBV27	few	TRBJ2-3	TGTGCCAGCAGTTTTTTCAGCACAGATACGCAGTATTTT	CASSFFSTDTQYF
TRBD1	TRBV20-1	NA	TRBJ1-1	TGCAGTGCCGATCCAGGGGGAACTGAAGCTTTCTTT	CSADPGGTEAFF
NA	TRBV12-1	NA	TRBJ2-7	TGTGCCAGCAGCTTCCGGGACAGGGACCGCTACGAGCAGTACTTC	CASSFRDRDRYEQYF
NA	TRBV7-2	NA	TRBJ2-2	TGTGCCAGCAGCTTTCAACTTCTCCTCACCGGGGAGCTGTTTTTT	CASSFQLLLTGELFF
NA	TRBV6-2/TRBV6-3	NA	TRBJ2-7	TGTGCCAGCATCCGGGACTCCCAAACCTACGAGCAGTACTTC	CASIRDSQTYEQYF
NA	TRBV7-2	NA	TRBJ2-7	TGTGCCAGCAGCTTAGCCGGGAGCTCCTACGAGCAGTACTTC	CASSLAGSSYEQYF
NA	TRBV19	NA	TRBJ1-6	TGTGCCAGTACCAATAGCGGAAATTCACCCCTCCACTTT	CASTNSGNSPLHF
NA	TRBV20-1	NA	TRBJ1-2	TGCAGTGCTAGAGAATGGAGGGAGGACTATGGCTACACCTTC	CSAREWREDYGYTF
TRBD1	TRBV20-1	NA	TRBJ2-3	TGCAGTGCTAGGGGGGGGACAGGGAAGAGGGATACGCAGTATTTT	CSARGGTGKRDTQYF
TRBD1	TRBV5-1	NA	TRBJ2-7	TGCGCCAGCAGCTTGGGGGACAGGGACCCCTACGAGCAGTACTTC	CASSLGDRDPYEQYF
TRBD1	TRBV5-1	once	TRBJ2-2	TGCGCCAGCAGCACCACAGGGGACACCGGGGAGCTGTTTTTT	CASSTTGDTGELFF
NA	TRBV11-3	NA	TRBJ2-5	TGTGCCAGCAGCCGGGGGATTAGATTTCGGGGAAAAGAGACCCAGTACTTC	CASSRGIRFRGKETQYF
NA	TRBV7-9	NA	TRBJ1-3	TGTGCCAGCAGCTCGGAGTCACAGGGCGACGGAAACACCATATATTTT	CASSSESQGDGNTIYF
NA	TRBV15	few	TRBJ2-7	TGTGCCACCAGCGGGTCCTTGGACCGAATTTACGAGCAGTACTTC	CATSGSLDRIYEQYF
NA	TRBV2	NA	TRBJ2-1	TGTGCCAGCAAGACGGACTACAATGAGCAGTTCTTC	CASKTDYNEQFF
NA	TRBV7-9	few	TRBJ2-5	TGTGCCAGCAGCTTAAGTAGACTAGATGAGACCCAGTACTTC	CASSLSRLDETQYF
TRBD1	TRBV6-2/TRBV6-3	NA	TRBJ2-3	TGTGCCAGCAGTTACCGACTGACAGGGGGCGCGGATACGCAGTATTTT	CASSYRLTGGADTQYF
NA	TRBV7-9	NA	TRBJ2-2	TGTGCCAGCAGCTTACGCAGGGACGGGGAGCTGTTTTTT	CASSLRRDGELFF
NA	TRBV20-1	few	TRBJ1-5	TGCAGCGTACGAAGAAGTAGGACAGCCCTTTCAAATCAGCCCCAGCATTTT	CSVRRSRTALSNQPQHF
NA	TRBV2	NA	TRBJ2-6	TGTGCCAGCACGGCTTCAGGGTCTGGGGCCAACGTCCTGACTTTC	CASTASGSGANVLTF
NA	TRBV6-2/TRBV6-3	NA	TRBJ2-2	TGTGCCAGCAGTTGGGGACTTGGTAACACCGGGGAGCTGTTTTTT	CASSWGLGNTGELFF
TRBD1	TRBV5-6	NA	TRBJ1-1	TGTGCCAGCAGCTCACAGGGGGGCTACACTGAAGCTTTCTTT	CASSSQGGYTEAFF
TRBD1	TRBV27	few	TRBJ2-3	TGTGCCAGCAGCCGTAGGGACAGAAGCACAGATACGCAGTATTTT	CASSRRDRSTDTQYF
TRBD2	TRBV30	large	TRBJ2-3	TGTGCCTGGACGCGCCTAGCGGGCTCCACAGATACGCAGTATTTT	CAWTRLAGSTDTQYF
NA	TRBV10-3	NA	TRBJ1-1	TGTGCCACTTTGCCGGGGACGACCTCGAACACTGAAGCTTTCTTT	CATLPGTTSNTEAFF
NA	TRBV7-8	few	TRBJ1-2	TGTGCCAGCTCGCCGCCGGGGGTAGGTGGCTACACCTTC	CASSPPGVGGYTF
NA	TRBV5-1	NA	TRBJ2-3	TGCGCCAGCAGCTTGGACGGGGATAGCACAGATACGCAGTATTTT	CASSLDGDSTDTQYF
NA	TRBV7-8	NA	TRBJ2-1	TGTGCCAGCAGCTCGACCACGCACCATCCAGAGCAGTTCTTC	CASSSTTHHPEQFF
NA	TRBV20-1	few	TRBJ1-2	TGCAGTGCTATCTCAGGGGACGGGAACTATGGCTACACCTTC	CSAISGDGNYGYTF
NA	TRBV10-1	few	TRBJ1-1	TGCGCCAGCAGTGGACAGATAAACACTGAAGCTTTCTTT	CASSGQINTEAFF
NA	TRBV24-1	medium-sized	TRBJ2-2	TGTGCCACCAGTGATTATCCGGCACCCGGGGAGCTGTTTTTT	CATSDYPAPGELFF
NA	TRBV19	NA	TRBJ2-1	TGTGCCAGTAGTACCCGGTCACGGGCCTACAATGAGCAGTTCTTC	CASSTRSRAYNEQFF
TRBD2	TRBV10-1	NA	TRBJ2-5	TGCGCCAAGAATACCGGGACTAGCGCCCAGTACTTC	CAKNTGTSAQYF
TRBD1	TRBV29-1	NA	TRBJ2-1	TGCAGCACGGACAGGGGGCTGTCGGATGAGCAGTTCTTC	CSTDRGLSDEQFF
TRBD1	TRBV19	few	TRBJ1-2	TGTGCCAGTAGTATCGGCGGGACAGGATATGGCTACACCTTC	CASSIGGTGYGYTF
NA	TRBV6-2/TRBV6-3	few	TRBJ2-6	TGTGCCAGCAGTTATGGCAGGGGTTTTGGGGCCAACGTCCTGACTTTC	CASSYGRGFGANVLTF
NA	TRBV20-1	NA	TRBJ1-4	TGCAGTGCTAGACGAGACAGGAGTAATAATGAAAAACTGTTTTTT	CSARRDRSNNEKLFF
NA	TRBV11-2	NA	TRBJ1-2	TGTGCCAGCAGCTTACGGACCGCATGGGGTCATTATGGCTACACCTTC	CASSLRTAWGHYGYTF
NA	TRBV7-8	few	TRBJ1-1	TGTGCCAGCAGCTCCAGACGAGTGTCCTCGAACACTGAAGCTTTCTTT	CASSSRRVSSNTEAFF
NA	TRBV12-3/TRBV12-4	few	TRBJ2-7	TGTGCCAGCAGTCCCCAATCCCTAAACGGATACGAGCAGTACTTC	CASSPQSLNGYEQYF
NA	TRBV11-2	NA	TRBJ2-2	TGTGCCAGCAGCGTCAGCACAGGTCGCGGGGAGCTGTTTTTT	CASSVSTGRGELFF
NA	TRBV18	NA	TRBJ1-1	TGTGCCAGCTCACCACAGAACACTGAAGCTTTCTTT	CASSPQNTEAFF
NA	TRBV30	few	TRBJ1-2	TGTGCCTGGAGTCCCAGGGGAGGCGGCTTTGGCTACACCTTC	CAWSPRGGGFGYTF
NA	TRBV15	few	TRBJ1-1	TGTGCCACCAGCGGTGGGGGGGGGTCCTACACTGAAGCTTTCTTT	CATSGGGGSYTEAFF
TRBD1	TRBV7-8	NA	TRBJ1-1	TGTGCCAGCAGCACGAGACGACAGGGGGGTAGGACTGAAGCTTTCTTT	CASSTRRQGGRTEAFF
NA	TRBV2	few	TRBJ2-7	TGTGCCAGCGATGAGGGGCCTACCTACGAGCAGTACTTC	CASDEGPTYEQYF
NA	TRBV7-3	NA	TRBJ2-3	TGTGCCAGCAGCTCCCTAGGAGATACGCAGTATTTT	CASSSLGDTQYF
NA	TRBV7-2	NA	TRBJ1-3	TGTGCCAGCAGCCCTCGGGGAGGAAACTCTGGAAACACCATATATTTT	CASSPRGGNSGNTIYF
TRBD2	TRBV6-2/TRBV6-3	NA	TRBJ2-3	TGTCCCAGCACCTTCCTGGGACTACCTCAACCAGATACGCAGTATTTT	CPSTFLGLPQPDTQYF